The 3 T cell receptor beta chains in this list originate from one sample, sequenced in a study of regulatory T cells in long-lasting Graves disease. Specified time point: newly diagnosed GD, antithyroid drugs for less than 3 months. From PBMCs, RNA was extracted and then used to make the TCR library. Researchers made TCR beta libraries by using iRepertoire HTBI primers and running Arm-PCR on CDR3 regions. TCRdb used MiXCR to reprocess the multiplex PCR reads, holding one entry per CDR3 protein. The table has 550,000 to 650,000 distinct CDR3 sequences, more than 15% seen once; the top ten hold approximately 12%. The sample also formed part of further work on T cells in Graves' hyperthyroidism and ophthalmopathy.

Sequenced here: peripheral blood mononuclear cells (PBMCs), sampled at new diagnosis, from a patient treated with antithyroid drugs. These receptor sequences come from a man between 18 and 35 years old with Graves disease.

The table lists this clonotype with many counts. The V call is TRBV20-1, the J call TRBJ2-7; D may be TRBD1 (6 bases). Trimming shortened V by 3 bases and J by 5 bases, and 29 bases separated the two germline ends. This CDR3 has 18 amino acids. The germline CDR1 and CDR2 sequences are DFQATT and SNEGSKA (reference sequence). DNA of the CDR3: TGCAGTGCTAGGGTCCCGGGACGGCCTAGGGGGTTTAATGACGAGCAGTACTTC. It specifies CSARVPGRPRGFNDEQYF.

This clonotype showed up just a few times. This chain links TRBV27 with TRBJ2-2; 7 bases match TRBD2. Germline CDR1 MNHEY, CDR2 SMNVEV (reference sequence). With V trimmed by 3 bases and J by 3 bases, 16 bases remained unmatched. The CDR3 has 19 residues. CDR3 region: CASSFKPPLAAAYTGELFF. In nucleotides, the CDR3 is TGTGCCAGCAGTTTCAAGCCCCCCCTAGCGGCCGCGTACACCGGGGAGCTGTTTTTT.

CDR3 loop: CAWSGGGMSYEQYF. DNA for the CDR3: TGTGCCTGGAGTGGTGGAGGGATGTCCTACGAGCAGTACTTC. The rearrangement links TRBV30 to TRBJ2-7, with a possible D match to TRBD2 (6 bases). The V gene's germline CDR1 is GTSNPN and CDR2 SVGIG (reference sequence). Trimming cost V 1 base and J 1 base, with 11 bases left between them. This CDR3 comprises 14 residues.